A selection of T cell receptor beta chains follows, all from one sample in a study of blood T cells in healthy people across ages. TCRdb passed the 5' RACE reads through MiXCR, listing each CDR3 protein once. The sample has roughly 1.6 million distinct CDR3 sequences, about 35% seen once. The sample consisted of blood. These receptor sequences come from a woman aged 25 to 39 in good health. Both conserved end residues are trimmed from each CDR3.

TRBV20-1	TRBJ1-6	SARDRQGASPLH
TRBV27	TRBJ2-1	ASSFEFGYEQF
TRBV5-1	TRBJ1-2	ASSPTGSGHGYT
TRBV25-1	TRBJ1-2	ASSEYGEGYT
TRBV7-2	TRBJ2-6	ASSLGLREGSGANVLT
TRBV6-5	TRBJ1-2	ASSLWASDGNGYT
TRBV20-1	TRBJ1-2	STRDRTALEGYT
TRBV10-3	TRBJ1-1	AISETGWTEAF
TRBV4-1	TRBJ2-1	ASREGVTRNEQF
TRBV12-3/TRBV12-4	TRBJ1-6	ASRTGTELNSPLH
TRBV5-6	TRBJ1-2	ASSTSAGLGYGYT
TRBV28	TRBJ2-3	ASSIRQGLRILDTQY
TRBV5-1	TRBJ2-1	ASSYLARGGYNEQF
TRBV5-1	TRBJ2-7	ASSLVDGLSHEQY
TRBV6-1	TRBJ2-7	ASRRLAVNVHEQY
TRBV30	TRBJ2-6	ASTGGNGANVLT
TRBV20-1	TRBJ1-2	SAPRQLNYGYT
TRBV7-2	TRBJ1-3	ASSFPRGQGTTIY
TRBV24-1	TRBJ2-7	ATSDLNFYEQY
TRBV5-1	TRBJ2-7	ASSLGGNYEQY
TRBV20-1	TRBJ2-4	SASGLADLKNIQY
TRBV12-3/TRBV12-4	TRBJ2-7	ASRPGGPAYEQY
TRBV11-2	TRBJ2-7	AGSLSRGASSYEQY
TRBV5-1	TRBJ1-1	ASSLVGGGEAF
TRBV20-1	TRBJ1-5	SATISGTDQPQH
TRBV12-3/TRBV12-4	TRBJ1-4	ASTGGVNYEKLF
TRBV24-1	TRBJ2-1	ATSDNRSGSDDEQF
TRBV11-2	TRBJ2-5	ASSLEPSKETQY
TRBV7-6	TRBJ1-2	ASSIGQGSNGHT
TRBV7-2	-	ASSLAGWLAATTYEQY
TRBV5-1	-	ASSWTATGTGGSEQY
TRBV6-5	TRBJ2-1	ASSPTSGQRREQF
TRBV20-1	TRBJ2-1	SARDRLAGAQF
TRBV12-3/TRBV12-4	TRBJ1-1	ASTGQPSNTEAF
TRBV5-1	TRBJ2-3	ASSPRYESTDTQY
TRBV7-2	TRBJ2-6	ASSRGRANVLT
TRBV7-9	TRBJ2-3	ASSGGLAGGPDTQY
TRBV13	TRBJ2-1	ASSHRTSHEQF